This is a list of T cell receptor beta chains from one sample in a study of prognosis after radiotherapy for stage I lung cancer. TCRdb processed the multiplex PCR reads anew with MiXCR; each CDR3 protein has one entry. The sample shows about 18,000 distinct CDR3 sequences, 25% to 35% of them seen only once. The source material was PBMCs, sampled before or after stereotactic body radiation therapy (not recorded which). These receptors were obtained from a donor over 45 with non-small cell lung cancer. Each CDR3 is given with its conserved first and last residue. Each record gives: D gene, V gene, J gene, clone size, CDR3 DNA, CDR3 protein. D genes are given only for firm matches. Only part of the rows carry a size: once, few, many, or a class if the clone is expanded.

-	TRBV4-2	TRBJ2-3	many	TGTGCCAGCAGCCAAGATCTGACTAGTCCCCGGGATACGCAGTATTTT	CASSQDLTSPRDTQYF
TRBD1	TRBV6-5	TRBJ2-1	many	TGTGCCAGCAGTTGGAGGCCTTTATTCAACCGGACAGGGAAGCACGGGGGGTTCTTC	CASSWRPLFNRTGKHGGFF
TRBD1	TRBV12-3/TRBV12-4	TRBJ1-2	-	TGTGCCAGCAGCACGGGACAGAACTATTTCTACACCTTC	CASSTGQNYFYTF
TRBD2	TRBV27	TRBJ2-1	-	TGTGCCAGCAGTTTAATACTAGCGGGAGGAGCTAACGATGAGCAGTTCTTC	CASSLILAGGANDEQFF
-	TRBV30	TRBJ1-6	many	TGTGCCTGGAGTGAGGGGGTCGGGGGATCACCCCTCCACTTT	CAWSEGVGGSPLHF
-	TRBV30	TRBJ2-4	many	TGTGCCTGGGCCGGGACTGCCAAAAACATTCAGTACTTC	CAWAGTAKNIQYF
TRBD2	TRBV20-1	TRBJ2-1	many	TGCAGTGCCCCACTGACTAGCGGGCGGCGCCATGAGCAGTTCTTC	CSAPLTSGRRHEQFF
-	TRBV7-2	TRBJ2-5	many	TGTGCCAGCAGCCCGAAGCGGATGTACGACGAGACCCAGTACTTC	CASSPKRMYDETQYF
TRBD2	TRBV11-2	TRBJ2-1	-	TGTGCCAGCAGCTTTCGGGGGACTAGCGGGAGGTTCAATGAGCAGTTCTTC	CASSFRGTSGRFNEQFF
-	TRBV5-1	TRBJ2-1	many	TGCGCCAGCAGCTTGGCGGCGGAACCGTACAATGAGCAGTTCTTC	CASSLAAEPYNEQFF
TRBD1	TRBV15	TRBJ2-1	many	TGTGCCACCAGCAGAGATCCGACAGGGCCCTACAATGAGCAGTTCTTC	CATSRDPTGPYNEQFF
-	TRBV18	TRBJ2-2	many	TGTGCCAGCTCCCTCGACAGGACTCTAACCGGGGAGCTGTTTTTT	CASSLDRTLTGELFF
TRBD2	TRBV20-1	TRBJ2-3	-	TGCAGTGCTAGCGGGAGGGCCATCTCTCAAGATACGCAGTATTTT	CSASGRAISQDTQYF
-	TRBV7-3	TRBJ2-2	many	TGTGCCAGCAGCCTCGATCGGGGCGGGGAGCTGTTTTTT	CASSLDRGGELFF
TRBD2	TRBV6-1	TRBJ2-7	medium-sized	TGTGCCAGCAGTCCTACTAGCGGGAGATTCCACGAGCAGTACTTC	CASSPTSGRFHEQYF
TRBD1	TRBV28	TRBJ2-3	many	TGTGCCAGCAGTCCAGGGGGCCCAGATACGCAGTATTTT	CASSPGGPDTQYF
TRBD2	TRBV20-1	TRBJ2-5	many	TGCAGTGCACTGATTAGCGGGAAGCAAGAGACCCAGTACTTC	CSALISGKQETQYF
TRBD1	TRBV5-1	TRBJ2-7	-	TGCGCCAGCAGGGGGGTGAGAGGGGGCATGAACGAGCAGTACTTC	CASRGVRGGMNEQYF
TRBD1	TRBV28	TRBJ1-6	medium-sized	TGTGCCAGCAGTGGAGGACAGGGCCATAATTCACCCCTCCACTTT	CASSGGQGHNSPLHF
TRBD2	TRBV5-4	TRBJ2-1	-	TGTGCCAGCAGCCGGACCGGGGGGACCTACAATGAGCAGTTCTTC	CASSRTGGTYNEQFF
TRBD2	TRBV28	TRBJ2-3	many	TGTGCCAGCAGTTCCCCACGAGGCGGACTAGCGGGAGGGTTATCGGAGGATACGCAGTATTTT	CASSSPRGGLAGGLSEDTQYF
TRBD1	TRBV7-9	TRBJ1-4	many	TGTGCCAGCAGCTCGACAGGGGAGAGGGAAAAACTGTTTTTT	CASSSTGEREKLFF
-	TRBV6-2/TRBV6-3	TRBJ2-3	once	TGTGCCAGCGGTTACTCTCAGGTGACTACCACAGATACGCAGTATTTT	CASGYSQVTTTDTQYF
-	TRBV15	TRBJ2-7	-	TGTGCAACCAGCAGAGATAAGCCCGGGGCTAGCGAGAACTTC	CATSRDKPGASENF
-	TRBV28	TRBJ2-7	many	TGTGCCAGCAGTTTACCGACGGGGGCTCAATACGAGCAGTACTTC	CASSLPTGAQYEQYF
TRBD2	TRBV27	TRBJ2-3	many	TGTGCCAGCAGTTTATACGGGAGGGCCGGAGATACGCAGTATTTT	CASSLYGRAGDTQYF
TRBD2	TRBV5-1	TRBJ2-3	medium-sized	TGCGCCAGCACCGCGATCAGCGGGACCGCAGATACGCAGTATTTT	CASTAISGTADTQYF